The 11 T cell receptor beta chains below were found in one sample sequenced in a study of cytomegalovirus exposure and HLA in healthy donors. Profiling relied on immunoSEQ multiplex PCR, and the TCRdb table lists in-frame clones only, not all of them. The table shows about 63,000 clones, with roughly 90% occurring only once. Sequenced input: PBMCs. The receptors were gathered from a young woman in good health and CMV-seronegative.

V is TRBV19 and J is TRBJ2-7; no reliable D call. Trimming cost V 1 base and J 7 bases, with 8 bases left between them. The CDR3 extends over 12 amino acids. Germline V gene lookup returns CDR1 LNHDA and CDR2 SQIVND (reference sequence). The CDR3 DNA sequence: TGTGCCAGTAGTATAGGTCCCACAGAGCAGTACTTC. This codes for CASSIGPTEQYF. The full variable domain, its missing parts supplied by reference TRBV19 and TRBJ2-7, is DGGITQSPKYLFRKEGQNVTLSCEQNLNHDAMYWYRQDPGQGLRLIYYSQIVNDFQKGDIAEGYSVSREKKESFPLTVTSAQKNPTAFYLCASSIGPTEQYFGPGTRLTVT.

The genes are TRBV7-9 and TRBJ2-5; 11 positions agree with TRBD2. The junction had 6 bases not matched to a gene; V was cut back by 5 bases and J by 4 bases. The CDR3 is 15 amino acids. Germline V gene data show CDR1 as SEHNR and CDR2 as FQNEAQ (reference sequence). CDR3 coding DNA: TGTGCCAGCAGCACTTCCGGGACTAGCGGAGAGACCCAGTACTTC. Residues: CASSTSGTSGETQYF.

This rearrangement joins TRBV11-3 to TRBJ2-3; D possibly corresponds to TRBD1 (6 bases). The ends were cut back, 5 bases at V and 5 bases at J, with 23 bases in the middle. The germline CDR1 and CDR2 sequences are SGHNT and YENEEA. The CDR3 contains 17 residues. Here the CDR3 DNA reads TGTGCCAGCAGCACCTCACCCACGTCAGGGGCTAAAGATACGCAGTATTTT. Its protein product is CASSTSPTSGAKDTQYF. The full variable domain, with the rest looked up from reference TRBV11-3 and TRBJ2-3, is EAGVVQSPRYKIIEKKQPVAFWCNPISGHNTLYWYLQNLGQGPELLIRYENEEAVDDSQLPKDRFSAERLKGVDSTLKIQPAELGDSAVYLCASSTSPTSGAKDTQYFGPGTRLTVL.

The chain links TRBV28 to TRBJ2-2; no clear D gene. The length of the CDR3 is 16 residues. The V end lost 2 bases, the J end lost 0 bases, and 10 bases lay between the germline ends. Looked up from germline, CDR1 is MDHEN and CDR2 is SYDVKM. The CDR3 DNA is TGTGCCAGCAGTTTAATTAGCTTCGCGAACACCGGGGAGCTGTTTTTT. Protein: CASSLISFANTGELFF.

This chain joins TRBV7-6 and TRBJ2-7, with a possible D match to TRBD2 (5 bases). The V gene's germline CDR1 is SGHVS and CDR2 FNYEAQ. The CDR3 extends over 12 amino acids. Trimming removed 3 bases from V and 6 bases from J, with 9 bases in between. The CDR3 region has the DNA TGTGCCAGCAGCTTGGAGGAAGGCGAGCAGTACTTC. Translating it yields CASSLEEGEQYF.

The chain employs TRBV28 and TRBJ1-6; 9 bases match TRBD1. V shed 3 bases and J 4 bases; nucleotides not matched to a gene: 10. Per germline, CDR1 MDHEN and CDR2 SYDVKM. The CDR3 contains 18 residues. CDR3 bases: TGTGCCAGCAGTTTTAACACAGGGGGCGCCGGATATAATTCACCCCTCCACTTT. Translation: CASSFNTGGAGYNSPLHF.

This rearrangement joins TRBV5-1 to TRBJ1-1, with a weak D call TRBD1 (6 bases). Per germline, CDR1 SGHRS and CDR2 YFSETQ. V was pared by 1 base and J by 1 base, with 11 bases between. CDR3 length: 15 amino acids. The CDR3 DNA reads as TGCGCCAGCAGCTTGTTGCAGGGGAGGAACACTGAAGCTTTCTTT. Encoded protein: CASSLLQGRNTEAFF.

This clone was seen once. The chain employs TRBV6-1 and TRBJ2-7; D is ambiguous. In germline, CDR1 is MNHNS, CDR2 SASEGT. V lost 5 bases to trimming and J lost 7 bases, with 9 bases between them. CDR3 length: 11 residues. The CDR3 region is CASSYPTEQYF. The CDR3 region has the DNA TGTGCCAGCAGTTACCCGACAGAGCAGTACTTC.

The CDR3 is CASSFSYTRGRIGNQPQHF. The CDR3 coding sequence is TGTGCCAGCAGTTTTTCCTACACCAGGGGGCGGATTGGCAATCAGCCCCAGCATTTT. The chain has TRBV28 and TRBJ1-5; 8 positions match TRBD1. The CDR3 extends over 19 amino acids. CDR1 MDHEN and CDR2 SYDVKM come from the germline V gene. With V trimmed by 3 bases and J by 2 bases, 15 bases remained unmatched.

In its sample, this clone was seen a few times. V and J are TRBV6-5 and TRBJ1-4, with unresolved D. Germline CDR1 MNHEY, CDR2 SVGAGI. Trimming removed 0 bases at V and 7 bases at J, with 12 bases between. The CDR3 sequence is 15 residues long. The CDR3 here is CASSYSSRGGEKLFF. DNA of the CDR3: TGTGCCAGCAGTTACTCCTCGCGGGGTGGTGAAAAACTGTTTTTT.

The J gene is TRBJ1-2, the V gene TRBV5-1, with 7 bases matching TRBD1. This CDR3 contains 13 residues. CDR1 and CDR2 (germline): SGHRS, YFSETQ. V shed 3 bases, J shed 4 bases, and the junction held 3 bases outside the gene matches. Written as DNA, the CDR3 is TGCGCCAGCAGCTCGGGACAGACCTATGGCTACACCTTC. It specifies CASSSGQTYGYTF.